This entry concerns a single TCR beta chain. Original analysis: Amplification from reference gene primers served as the basis for estimated nucleated cell counts. Measured with immunoSEQ multiplex PCR; TCRdb has only the in-frame clones, and not every one. V, J and clone size were drawn from that table, and D and trimming were deduced from the DNA. The sample records some 130,000 clones, approximately 80% being singletons. V was trimmed by 7 bases and J by 5 bases, leaving 15 bases between them. The CDR3 spans 13 residues. Germline V gene sequence: CDR1 SGHRS, CDR2 YFSETQ. The data stem from a study of blood T cell repertoires in COVID-19. Study-level information: From T cells, B-cell-depleted T cells, or PBMCs came the material, which was cDNA or gDNA.

Which cohort a participant joined came from the clinical history participants gave. The clonotype was recovered from a woman aged 50 to 65 who had recovered from COVID-19. The chain recombines TRBV5-1 with TRBJ1-1; D gene unclear. Sequenced material: PBMCs or T cells enriched from blood (not recorded which). CDR3 DNA: TGCGCCAGCTCGGACGAGGGCACTACTGAAGCTTTCTTT. This translates into CASSDEGTTEAFF. Drawing the rest from reference TRBV5-1 and TRBJ1-1, the complete variable domain is KAGVTQTPRYLIKTRGQQVTLSCSPISGHRSVSWYQQTPGQGLQFLFEYFSETQRNKGNFPGRFSGRQFSNSRSEMNVSTLELGDSALYLCASSDEGTTEAFFGQGTRLTVV.